This passage covers 27 T cell receptor beta chains from one sample sequenced in a study of response to subunit inactivated influenza vaccine. Each CDR3 protein is one row after TCRdb ran MiXCR on the RT-PCR reads. The data show 300,000 to 350,000 distinct CDR3 sequences, 20% to 25% seen once. This sample comprised PBMCs from blood, obtained less than 22 months after vaccination. The receptors derive from a man between 50 and 75 years old who received an inactivated influenza vaccine.

This rearrangement joins TRBV20-1 to TRBJ2-2; 10 bases map to TRBD1. Germline assignment: CDR1 DFQATT and CDR2 SNEGSKA (reference sequence). The CDR3 is 14 residues long. The V gene end was trimmed by 5 bases and the J gene end by 2 bases; junction bases not matched to a gene: 2. The DNA for the CDR3 is TGCAGTGCTTGGGACAGGGGCAACACCGGGGAGCTGTTTTTT. The encoded protein is CSAWDRGNTGELFF.

This clonotype was seen repeatedly, ten times or more. The CDR3 DNA sequence: TGTGCCAGCAGCCACAAAGGACACGCGTCTGGGGCTTTCTTT. This sequence encodes CASSHKGHASGAFF. This chain links TRBV3-1 with TRBJ1-1, with D perhaps TRBD1 (5 bases). Trimming cost V 3 bases and J 11 bases, with 19 bases left between them. This CDR3 contains 14 residues. The germline V gene encodes CDR1 LGHDT and CDR2 YNNKEL (reference sequence).

This clonotype was seen a handful of times. V gene TRBV2 combines with J gene TRBJ2-1; a possible D gene is TRBD2 (6 bases). The V gene lost 10 bases and the J gene lost 6 bases, with 19 bases spanning the gap. Germline V lookup: CDR1 SNHLY, CDR2 FYNNEI. The CDR3 is made up of 14 amino acids. The chain's CDR3 is CATKWRDGGNEQFF. CDR3 nucleotide sequence: TGTGCCACCAAATGGCGGGACGGGGGCAATGAGCAGTTCTTC.

There are a few counts of this clonotype. The genes are TRBV5-1 and TRBJ2-5; 7 positions match TRBD1. Per the germline V gene, CDR1 is SGHRS and CDR2 is YFSETQ. The V segment lost 4 bases and the J segment 0 bases; nucleotides outside the gene matches: 6. This CDR3 comprises 15 residues. This CDR3 reads CASSVMGTDQETQYF. As DNA, the CDR3 is TGCGCCAGCAGCGTTATGGGGACAGACCAAGAGACCCAGTACTTC.

The rearrangement links TRBV15 to TRBJ1-2; maybe TRBD1 (5 bases). Germline V CDR1 and CDR2: LNHNV, YYDKDF (reference sequence). V was shortened by 4 bases and J by 2 bases, with 8 bases between the two germline ends. The CDR3 covers 13 residues. CDR3 protein: CATSIDRNYGYTF. The CDR3 DNA reads as TGTGCCACCAGCATTGACAGAAACTATGGCTACACCTTC.

This rearrangement joins TRBV6-1 to TRBJ2-5; 13 bases are a match to TRBD2. The CDR3 runs to 14 residues. With 6 bases clipped from V and 4 bases from J, the junction kept 2 bases outside the gene matches. The germline gives CDR1 MNHNS, CDR2 SASEGT. The CDR3 DNA reads as TGTGCCAGCAGACGACTAGCGGGAGGAGAGACCCAGTACTTC. Its protein product is CASRRLAGGETQYF.

The chain links TRBV20-1 to TRBJ1-4, with 7 bases identical to TRBD1. The germline V gene has CDR1 DFQATT and CDR2 SNEGSKA (reference sequence). This CDR3 contains 15 residues. Germline trimming cut 3 bases from V and 3 bases from J; bases unmatched to any gene: 7. This CDR3 is CSARSGGTANEKLFF. For the CDR3, the DNA is TGCAGTGCTAGGTCCGGGGGGACAGCTAATGAAAAACTGTTTTTT.

The V call is TRBV29-1, the J call TRBJ2-3, with D possibly TRBD2 on 6 matching bases. Deletions cut 7 bases from V and 0 bases from J, with 14 bases between. The CDR3 is 14 amino acids. CDR1 is SQVTM and CDR2 is ANQGSEA in the germline V gene. The CDR3 DNA follows: TGCAGCGCCGCCCCGGGACTCAGCACAGATACGCAGTATTTT. Translation gives CSAAPGLSTDTQYF.

This clonotype was seen ten or more times. The V gene is TRBV28, the J gene TRBJ1-5; D remains unclear. Trimming stripped 3 bases from V and 0 bases from J, with 15 bases between. CDR1 is MDHEN, CDR2 SYDVKM, per germline. The CDR3 contains 17 residues. The DNA of the CDR3 is TGTGCCAGCAGTTTGAGAAGCGGAGCCTATAGCAATCAGCCCCAGCATTTT. Protein product: CASSLRSGAYSNQPQHF.

This clonotype came up many times. The chain links TRBV12-3 or TRBV12-4 to TRBJ1-2; a possible D gene is TRBD1 (5 bases). The CDR3 is made up of 15 amino acids. V was trimmed by 5 bases and J by 1 base, leaving 14 bases between them. The CDR3 loop reads CASSPTLGGNYGYTF. The DNA of the CDR3 is TGTGCCAGCAGTCCTACCCTCGGGGGTAACTATGGCTACACCTTC.

This clonotype has just a few counts. The chain carries TRBV2 and TRBJ1-2; TRBD1 matches 12 bases. J was trimmed by 7 bases and V by 6 bases; bases with no gene match: 9. This CDR3 has 15 residues. Germline loops: CDR1 SNHLY, CDR2 FYNNEI. CDR3 region: CASRAGTGGRGGYTF. The CDR3 nucleotides are TGTGCCAGCAGGGCCGGGACAGGGGGCAGGGGTGGCTACACCTTC.

The CDR3 is CASSGAQGNTEAFF. The DNA for the CDR3 is TGTGCCAGTAGCGGAGCGCAGGGAAACACTGAAGCTTTCTTT. The rearrangement uses TRBV19 and TRBJ1-1, with D possibly being TRBD1 (5 bases). The CDR3 has 14 residues. The germline V gene encodes CDR1 LNHDA and CDR2 SQIVND (reference sequence). V lost 6 bases to trimming and J lost 2 bases, with 13 bases between them.

This clonotype was counted many times. The chain couples TRBV4-1 to TRBJ1-2, with D possibly TRBD1 on 6 matching bases. With 5 bases removed from V and 5 bases from J, the gap between germline ends came to 18 bases. The CDR3 totals 15 residues. Per the germline V gene, CDR1 is MGHRA and CDR2 is YSYEKL. This CDR3 is CASSTRTVEGYGYTF. CDR3 nucleotides: TGCGCCAGCAGCACCCGGACAGTCGAGGGGTATGGCTACACCTTC.

This clonotype was detected only a few times. The chain recombines TRBV19 with TRBJ1-6; TRBD1 agrees at 8 bases. CDR1 LNHDA and CDR2 SQIVND come from the germline V gene (reference sequence). J was trimmed by 10 bases and V by 7 bases; bases with no gene match: 9. The CDR3 is made up of 14 amino acids. The DNA of the CDR3 is TGTGCCAGTACCGGGACAGGACTAGGATCACCCCTCCACTTT. Its translation is CASTGTGLGSPLHF.

This clonotype was detected only a few times. V usage is TRBV6-1 and J usage is TRBJ2-7; TRBD1 might be the D (5 bases). The CDR3 is made up of 13 amino acids. The germline V gene encodes CDR1 MNHNS and CDR2 SASEGT. V was cut by 4 bases and J by 0 bases, with 7 bases left in between. The CDR3 loop reads CASSGQFSYEQYF. CDR3 nucleotides: TGTGCCAGCAGTGGACAGTTCTCCTACGAGCAGTACTTC.

The genes are TRBV6-1 and TRBJ2-5, with 7 bases aligning to TRBD2. This CDR3 is built from 14 residues. From germline, CDR1 is MNHNS and CDR2 SASEGT. With V trimmed by 5 bases and J by 1 base, 4 bases remained unmatched. The CDR3 coding sequence is TGTGCCAGCAGTCCCTGGACTAGCCAAGAGACCCAGTACTTC. This translates into CASSPWTSQETQYF.

The rearrangement joins TRBV28 to TRBJ1-2; 8 positions match TRBD1. V lost 6 bases, J lost 2 bases, and 5 bases stayed unmatched. CDR1 is MDHEN and CDR2 is SYDVKM in the germline V gene. CDR3 length: 14 amino acids. The CDR3 DNA sequence: TGTGCCAGCAGCGCCCGGACAGGGAACTATGGCTACACCTTC. It yields the protein CASSARTGNYGYTF.

This chain uses TRBV7-2 with TRBJ1-5; D ambiguous. Trimming stripped 5 bases from V and 4 bases from J, with 9 bases between. CDR3 length equals 13 residues. Germline loops: CDR1 SGHTA, CDR2 FQGNSA. The CDR3 reads CASSIRRNQPQHF. The CDR3, as DNA: TGTGCCAGCAGCATCCGGAGGAATCAGCCCCAGCATTTT.

Concerning this clonotype itself: Compared with germline, one end of the junction differs, possibly owing to a read error. This chain connects TRBV20-1 to TRBJ2-3; tentative D call: TRBD1 (6 bases). Germline CDR1 is DFQATT and CDR2 is SNEGSKA (reference sequence). CDR3 length equals 14 residues. CDR3 sequence reads: CSARRADSTDTQYF. In DNA form, the CDR3 reads TGCAGTGCTAGAAGGGCGGACAGCACAGATACGCAGTATTTC.

The V call is TRBV7-2, the J call TRBJ1-6, with D possibly matching TRBD1 (5 bases). The CDR3 contains 13 residues. Germline V gene data show CDR1 as SGHTA and CDR2 as FQGNSA. V lost 2 bases, J lost 6 bases, and 5 bases lay in between. The CDR3, as DNA: TGTGCCAGCAGCTTACAGGGTAATTCACCCCTCCACTTT. Its translation is CASSLQGNSPLHF.

The chain joins TRBV5-4 to TRBJ1-3; D is ambiguous. The germline V gene has CDR1 SGHNT and CDR2 YYREEE (reference sequence). The V end was cut by 0 bases, the J end by 9 bases, with 10 bases between. The length of the CDR3 is 13 residues. CDR3 coding DNA: TGTGCCAGCAGCTTGGAGTTAAGTGGCACCATATATTTT. Amino acid sequence: CASSLELSGTIYF.

This clonotype was observed many times. The CDR3 sequence: CASSVTPKNIQYF. In DNA form, the CDR3 reads TGCGCCAGCAGCGTGACACCGAAAAACATTCAGTACTTC. The chain recombines TRBV5-1 with TRBJ2-4; D is unresolved. CDR1 and CDR2 (germline): SGHRS, YFSETQ. V was trimmed by 4 bases and J by 4 bases, leaving 9 bases between them. This CDR3 comprises 13 residues.

This clonotype was counted a few times. This chain joins TRBV7-8 and TRBJ2-2, with D tentatively TRBD1 (6 bases). CDR3 length equals 16 residues. The V gene lost 6 bases and the J gene lost 1 base, with 15 bases spanning the gap. The germline gives CDR1 SGHVS, CDR2 FQNEAQ. The chain's CDR3 is CASRPGQGMNTGELFF. The DNA for the CDR3 is TGTGCCAGCAGGCCGGGACAAGGGATGAACACCGGGGAGCTGTTTTTT.

This chain connects TRBV20-1 to TRBJ2-4; D is ambiguous. The germline V gene encodes CDR1 DFQATT and CDR2 SNEGSKA (reference sequence). The CDR3 has 14 amino acids. Trimming removed 3 bases from V and 0 bases from J, with 9 bases in between. CDR3 in DNA: TGCAGTGCTAGGGATCCGCAAGCCAAAAACATTCAGTACTTC. Its protein is CSARDPQAKNIQYF.

The J gene is TRBJ2-1, the V gene TRBV7-3; no reliable D call. Trimming took off 4 bases at V and 4 bases at J, with 5 bases between the two ends. Germline CDR1 reads SGHTA; CDR2 reads FQGTGA. This CDR3 has 12 residues. The CDR3, as DNA: TGTGCCAGCAGCTCTAGGTACAATGAGCAGTTCTTC. It encodes CASSSRYNEQFF.

The gene calls are TRBV7-3 and TRBJ2-1; 13 nucleotides align to TRBD2. Germline-derived CDR1 and CDR2 are SGHTA and FQGTGA. V gave up 0 bases and J gave up 9 bases; unmatched junction bases: 5. The CDR3 runs 16 residues. The CDR3 is CASSLTGTSGNIEQFF. The CDR3 DNA follows: TGTGCCAGCAGCTTAACCGGGACTAGCGGGAATATTGAGCAGTTCTTC.

The V and J genes are TRBV5-1 and TRBJ1-2; D gene uncertain. The CDR3 extends over 14 amino acids. V was shortened by 0 bases and J by 2 bases, with 8 bases between the two germline ends. In germline, CDR1 is SGHRS, CDR2 YFSETQ. CDR3 nucleotide sequence: TGCGCCAGCAGCTTGGACGTACAGAACTATGGCTACACCTTC. Encoded protein: CASSLDVQNYGYTF.